Presented here are 21 T cell receptor beta chains from one specimen sequenced in a study of graft-versus-host responses after intestinal transplantation. Graft tissue processing released intraepithelial and lamina propria lymphocytes. Profiling relied on immunoSEQ multiplex PCR, and the TCRdb table lists in-frame clones only, not all of them. This sample has about 4,000 clones, with around 72% found just once. This material consisted of ileum tissue, taken 17 days after transplant. The receptor source for this set is a human patient who received an intestinal transplant, so some T cells may come from the graft donor.

V is TRBV28 and J is TRBJ1-1; D gene unclear. The V gene lost 7 bases and the J gene lost 5 bases, with 14 bases spanning the gap. The CDR3 sequence is 13 residues long. The V gene's germline CDR1 is MDHEN and CDR2 SYDVKM. The CDR3 DNA reads as TGTGCCAGCACCTCAACCGCGAGGACTGAAGCTTTCTTT. Its protein is CASTSTARTEAFF. Full variable domain (rest looked up from reference TRBV28 and TRBJ1-1): DVKVTQSSRYLVKRTGEKVFLECVQDMDHENMFWYRQDPGLGLRLIYFSYDVKMKEKGDIPEGYSVSREKKERFSLILESASTNQTSMYLCASTSTARTEAFFGQGTRLTVV.

The rearrangement joins TRBV28 to TRBJ1-5, with D possibly being TRBD1 (5 bases). The length of the CDR3 is 16 residues. Germline V gives CDR1 MDHEN, CDR2 SYDVKM. V was trimmed by 5 bases and J by 0 bases, leaving 14 bases between them. CDR3 DNA: TGTGCCAGCAGTAAGAGCAGGGTGGTTAGCAATCAGCCCCAGCATTTT. It is translated as CASSKSRVVSNQPQHF.

The sample holds one count of this clone. The chain links TRBV27 to TRBJ2-3, with 9 bases matching TRBD1. From germline, CDR1 is MNHEY and CDR2 SMNVEV (reference sequence). V shed 10 bases, J shed 8 bases, and the junction held 10 bases outside the gene matches. CDR3 length: 13 residues. In DNA form, the CDR3 reads TGTGCCACCCGGGACAGGGCCAGGGGTACGCAGTATTTT. Translating gives CATRDRARGTQYF.

The genes are TRBV29-1 and TRBJ1-2; 8 bases fit TRBD1. Germline values: CDR1 SQVTM, CDR2 ANQGSEA. The CDR3 is made up of 14 amino acids. The ends lost 4 bases at V and 4 bases at J; junction bases unmatched: 8. The CDR3 reads CSVVGTGPIYGYTF. CDR3 sequence (DNA): TGCAGCGTTGTCGGGACAGGCCCTATCTATGGCTACACCTTC.

This clone turned up a few times. Written as DNA, the CDR3 is TGTGCCAGCAGTGAGGGCCAGCCCCAGCATTTT. Translating gives CASSEGQPQHF. The chain uses TRBV6-4 and TRBJ1-5, with no clear D. The CDR3 is 11 residues long. Germline CDR1 reads MRHNA; CDR2 reads SNTAGT. V was clipped by 3 bases and J by 7 bases, with 4 bases between them.

This clone was observed a handful of times. This chain uses TRBV19 with TRBJ2-5, with 10 bases matching TRBD2. The CDR3 length is 14 residues. Trimming at V came to 5 bases and at J to 5 bases, leaving 5 bases not matched to a gene. CDR1 and CDR2 from the germline V gene are LNHDA and SQIVND (reference sequence). The CDR3 here is CASSAGLATETQYF. CDR3 in DNA: TGTGCCAGTAGTGCGGGACTAGCGACGGAGACCCAGTACTTC. Together with reference TRBV19 and TRBJ2-5, the CDR3 gives the full variable domain: DGGITQSPKYLFRKEGQNVTLSCEQNLNHDAMYWYRQDPGQGLRLIYYSQIVNDFQKGDIAEGYSVSREKKESFPLTVTSAQKNPTAFYLCASSAGLATETQYFGPGTRLLVL.

This chain links TRBV28 with TRBJ1-1; 7 nucleotides line up with TRBD1. CDR3 length equals 15 residues. Looked up from germline, CDR1 is MDHEN and CDR2 is SYDVKM. J lost 3 bases, V lost 5 bases, and 9 bases had no gene match. CDR3 coding DNA: TGTGCCAGCAGTGCAATGACAGGGTTTGACACTGAAGCTTTCTTT. The encoded protein is CASSAMTGFDTEAFF.

This chain joins TRBV30 and TRBJ1-3; no clear D. The CDR3 contains 15 residues. CDR1 and CDR2 from the germline V gene are GTSNPN and SVGIG (reference sequence). Trimming took 0 bases from V and 0 from J, leaving 9 bases between them. The CDR3 region has the DNA TGTGCCTGGAGTGTAATCCATTCCTCTGGAAACACCATATATTTT. Its translation: CAWSVIHSSGNTIYF.

The rearrangement joins TRBV5-1 to TRBJ1-1, with TRBD1 matching over 9 bases. There are 12 residues in the CDR3. Losses at the gene ends were 4 bases for V and 6 bases for J; bases not matched to a gene: 1. Germline V CDR1 and CDR2: SGHRS, YFSETQ. CDR3 in DNA: TGCGCCAGCAGCCGACAGGGGGCTGAAGCTTTCTTT. Translating gives CASSRQGAEAFF.

The rearrangement joins TRBV9 to TRBJ2-7; the D gene is possibly TRBD1 (6 bases). The CDR3 consists of 16 residues. Germline loops: CDR1 SGDLS, CDR2 YYNGEE. Trimming shortened V by 6 bases and J by 9 bases, and 28 bases separated the two germline ends. The CDR3 protein is CASNPHITGHLLRQYV. The CDR3 DNA reads as TGTGCCAGCAATCCCCACATCACGGGACACCTCTTACGGCAGTACGTC.

The genes are TRBV13 and TRBJ2-2; 7 bases are shared with TRBD1. The germline V gene encodes CDR1 PRHDT and CDR2 FYEKMQ (reference sequence). J lost 5 bases, V lost 4 bases, and 10 bases had no gene match. This CDR3 has 16 residues. The CDR3 loop is CASSSWDSRKTGELFF. CDR3 DNA: TGTGCCAGCAGCTCATGGGACAGCAGAAAAACCGGGGAGCTGTTTTTT.

The chain joins TRBV30 to TRBJ1-2, with TRBD1 as a possible D gene (6 bases). The CDR3 is made up of 17 amino acids. Deletions cut 4 bases from V and 4 bases from J, with 25 bases between. Germline CDR1 is GTSNPN and CDR2 is SVGIG (reference sequence). The CDR3 DNA sequence: TGTGCCTGGACCCCCCCTAATTGGACAGCCTCAATCTATGGCTACACCTTC. Its protein product is CAWTPPNWTASIYGYTF.

The chain has TRBV9 and TRBJ2-3; 9 bases are shared with TRBD2. Germline values: CDR1 SGDLS, CDR2 YYNGEE. The CDR3 spans 16 residues. V trimming: 2 bases; J trimming: 2 bases; junction bases outside the gene matches: 6. CDR3 nucleotides: TGTGCCAGCAGCGTTTGGGGCGGGGGGGCCACAGATACGCAGTATTTT. It translates to CASSVWGGGATDTQYF. The full variable domain, in which reference TRBV9 and TRBJ2-3 provide the parts outside the CDR3, is DSGVTQTPKHLITATGQRVTLRCSPRSGDLSVYWYQQSLDQGLQFLIQYYNGEERAKGNILERFSAQQFPDLHSELNLSSLELGDSALYFCASSVWGGGATDTQYFGPGTRLTVL.

This clone was seen a single time. The chain couples TRBV7-2 to TRBJ1-1, with D tentatively TRBD1 (6 bases). Germline V lookup: CDR1 SGHTA, CDR2 FQGNSA. Deletions cut 1 base from V and 5 bases from J, with 11 bases between. The CDR3 is made up of 14 amino acids. The CDR3 DNA reads as TGTGCCAGCAGCTTAGGCAGGGGTGTGACTGAAGCTTTCTTT. As protein: CASSLGRGVTEAFF.

The V call is TRBV11-2, the J call TRBJ2-1; TRBD2 matches 10 bases. Trimming removed 5 bases from V and 6 bases from J; junction bases left unmatched: 13. The CDR3 consists of 17 residues. Per the germline V gene, CDR1 is SGHAT and CDR2 is FQNNGV. The CDR3 nucleotides are TGTGCCAGCAGCCCCGGTCCCACTAGCGGGGTTTTCAATGAGCAGTTCTTC. It codes for CASSPGPTSGVFNEQFF.

The chain has TRBV7-2 and TRBJ2-1; possibly TRBD2 for D (6 bases). Per the germline V gene, CDR1 is SGHTA and CDR2 is FQGNSA. This CDR3 is built from 15 residues. V shed 5 bases and J shed 2 bases, with 13 bases lying between them. The CDR3 here is CASSRSGTAYNEQFF. CDR3 sequence (DNA): TGTGCCAGCAGCCGCTCTGGGACTGCCTACAATGAGCAGTTCTTC. The variable domain in full, with the rest retrieved from reference TRBV7-2 and TRBJ2-1, is GAGVSQSPSNKVTEKGKDVELRCDPISGHTALYWYRQSLGQGLEFLIYFQGNSAPDKSGLPSDRFSAERTGGSVSTLTIQRTQQEDSAVYLCASSRSGTAYNEQFFGPGTRLTVL.

This clone has only one observation. This sequence joins TRBV10-3 and TRBJ1-1, with a tentative D call TRBD1 (5 bases). V lost 3 bases and J lost 3, with 5 bases in between. CDR3 size: 12 residues. In germline, CDR1 is ENHRY, CDR2 SYGVKD. The CDR3 nucleotides read TGTGCCATCAGTGAAGGGGACACTGAAGCTTTCTTT. Protein: CAISEGDTEAFF.

V and J are TRBV2 and TRBJ1-1, with 10 bases lining up with TRBD1. The trim removed 7 bases at V and 2 bases at J, leaving 4 bases unmatched. From germline, CDR1 is SNHLY and CDR2 FYNNEI. The CDR3 has 14 amino acids. In nucleotides, the CDR3 is TGTGCCAGCACATGGGACAGGGGAAACACTGAAGCTTTCTTT. Encoded protein: CASTWDRGNTEAFF.

The genes are TRBV28 and TRBJ2-3; TRBD1 might be the D (7 bases). Germline CDR1 is MDHEN and CDR2 is SYDVKM. The CDR3 has 17 residues. Between the trimmed V and J ends, which lost 5 bases and 0 bases, there was a span of 18 bases. DNA of the CDR3: TGTGCCAGCAGTCCGCCGCTGACAGGGACTAGCACAGATACGCAGTATTTT. Its translation: CASSPPLTGTSTDTQYF. Full variable domain (missing parts from reference TRBV28 and TRBJ2-3): DVKVTQSSRYLVKRTGEKVFLECVQDMDHENMFWYRQDPGLGLRLIYFSYDVKMKEKGDIPEGYSVSREKKERFSLILESASTNQTSMYLCASSPPLTGTSTDTQYFGPGTRLTVL.

This chain joins TRBV4-1 and TRBJ2-5, with 8 nucleotides matching TRBD2. This CDR3 region has 18 residues. Germline V gives CDR1 MGHRA, CDR2 YSYEKL. After removal of 0 bases from V and 2 bases from J, the junction contained 11 bases not matched to a gene. The CDR3 loop reads CASSQESLVVAGQETQYF. Written as DNA, the CDR3 is TGCGCCAGCAGCCAAGAGTCCCTCGTAGTAGCGGGACAAGAGACCCAGTACTTC.

The chain couples TRBV6-5 to TRBJ1-1, with D hard to call. V was shortened by 2 bases and J by 4 bases, with 11 bases between the two germline ends. CDR3 length equals 14 residues. Germline V gene sequence: CDR1 MNHEY, CDR2 SVGAGI. CDR3 sequence: CASSYLASATEAFF. CDR3 bases: TGTGCCAGCAGTTACCTAGCTTCGGCCACTGAAGCTTTCTTT.